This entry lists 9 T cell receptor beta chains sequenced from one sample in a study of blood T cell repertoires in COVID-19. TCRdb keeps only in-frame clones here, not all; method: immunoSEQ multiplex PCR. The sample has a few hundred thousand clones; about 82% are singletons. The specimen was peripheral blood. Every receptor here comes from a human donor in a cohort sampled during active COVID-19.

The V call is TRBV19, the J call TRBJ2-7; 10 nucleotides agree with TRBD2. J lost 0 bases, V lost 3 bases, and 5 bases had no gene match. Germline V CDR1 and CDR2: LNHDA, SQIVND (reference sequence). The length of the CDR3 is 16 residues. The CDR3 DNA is TGTGCCAGTAGTATCGCCGGGACTAGCGTCTCCTACGAGCAGTACTTC. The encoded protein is CASSIAGTSVSYEQYF.

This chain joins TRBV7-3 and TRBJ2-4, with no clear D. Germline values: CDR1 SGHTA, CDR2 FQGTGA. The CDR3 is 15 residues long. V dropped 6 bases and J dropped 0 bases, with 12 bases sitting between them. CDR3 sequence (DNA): TGTGCCAGCAGGCCTAGAGGTCTAGCCAAAAACATTCAGTACTTC. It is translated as CASRPRGLAKNIQYF.

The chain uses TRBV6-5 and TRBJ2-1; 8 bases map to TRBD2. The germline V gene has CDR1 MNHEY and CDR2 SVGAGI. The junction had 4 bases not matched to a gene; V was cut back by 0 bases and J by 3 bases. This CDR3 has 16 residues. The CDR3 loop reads CASSYSGGGYYNEQFF. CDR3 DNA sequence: TGTGCCAGCAGTTACTCAGGCGGGGGGTACTACAATGAGCAGTTCTTC.

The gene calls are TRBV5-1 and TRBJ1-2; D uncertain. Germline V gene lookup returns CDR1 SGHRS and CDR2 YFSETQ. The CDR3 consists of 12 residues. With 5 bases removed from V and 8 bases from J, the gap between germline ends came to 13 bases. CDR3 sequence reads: CASRVEAEGYTF. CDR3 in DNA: TGCGCCAGCAGGGTGGAGGCGGAGGGCTACACCTTC.

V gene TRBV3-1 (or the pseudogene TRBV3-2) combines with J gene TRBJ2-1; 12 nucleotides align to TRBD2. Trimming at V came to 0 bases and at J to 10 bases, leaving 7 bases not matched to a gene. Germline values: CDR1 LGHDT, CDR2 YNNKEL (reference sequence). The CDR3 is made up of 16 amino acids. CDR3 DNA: TGTGCCAGCAGCCAAGAGCCGCTAGCGGGGGGGCTGGAGCAGTTCTTC. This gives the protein CASSQEPLAGGLEQFF.

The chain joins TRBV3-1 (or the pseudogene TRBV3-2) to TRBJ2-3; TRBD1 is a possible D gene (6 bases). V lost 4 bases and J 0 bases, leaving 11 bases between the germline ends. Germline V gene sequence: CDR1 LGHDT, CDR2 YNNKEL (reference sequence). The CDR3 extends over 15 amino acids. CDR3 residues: CASSPRQASTDTQYF. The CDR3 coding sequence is TGTGCCAGCAGCCCTAGACAGGCTAGCACAGATACGCAGTATTTT.

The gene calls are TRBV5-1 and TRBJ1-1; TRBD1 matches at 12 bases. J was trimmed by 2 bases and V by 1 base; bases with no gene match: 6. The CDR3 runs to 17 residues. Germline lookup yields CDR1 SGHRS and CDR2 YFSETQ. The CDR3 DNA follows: TGCGCCAGCAGCTTGACCGGGACAGGGGGCCTCAACACTGAAGCTTTCTTT. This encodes CASSLTGTGGLNTEAFF.

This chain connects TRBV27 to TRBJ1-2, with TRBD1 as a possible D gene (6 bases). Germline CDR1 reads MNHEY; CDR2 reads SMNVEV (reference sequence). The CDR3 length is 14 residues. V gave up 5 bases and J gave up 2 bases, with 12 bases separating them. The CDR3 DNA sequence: TGTGCCAGCAGTCCTCGGGACACAAACTATGGCTACACCTTC. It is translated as CASSPRDTNYGYTF.

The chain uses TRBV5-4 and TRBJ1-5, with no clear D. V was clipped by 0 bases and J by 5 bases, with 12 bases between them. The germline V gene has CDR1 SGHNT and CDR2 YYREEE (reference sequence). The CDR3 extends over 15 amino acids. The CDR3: CASSLVQANDQPQHF. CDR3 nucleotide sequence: TGTGCCAGCAGCTTGGTTCAGGCTAATGATCAGCCCCAGCATTTT.